This is a list of T cell receptor beta chains from one sample in a study of cytomegalovirus exposure and HLA in healthy donors. This table comes from immunoSEQ multiplex PCR, and its TCRdb copy is limited to in-frame clones, with some not included. This table has 200,000 or so clones, roughly 84% appearing once. The sequencing input was PBMCs. Source of these receptors: a woman between 50 and 59 years old in good health and CMV-seropositive. The CDR3 runs from the conserved cysteine through the conserved F or W. The order of the fields is clone size, J gene, D gene, V gene, CDR3 DNA, CDR3 protein. The D gene is left open where the match is weak. Expanded clones get a size class; other rows say once, few or many, or leave the size out.

>.|TRBJ2-3|.|TRBV18
TGTGCCAGCTCAGCCCCTAGCCCAGATACGCAGTATTTT
CASSAPSPDTQYF
>.|TRBJ2-3|TRBD2|TRBV15
TGTGCCAGCGACAGGGGACTTGGGACTAGCGGGGGGGCGAGGGGCACAGATACGCAGTATTTT
CASDRGLGTSGGARGTDTQYF
>.|TRBJ2-2|TRBD2|TRBV7-8
TGTGCCAGCACCCCGGGGGGACTCACCGGGGAGCTGTTTTTT
CASTPGGLTGELFF
>.|TRBJ2-1|TRBD2|TRBV4-3
TGCGCCAGCAGAGGCGGGGGGTACGAGCAGTTCTTC
CASRGGGYEQFF
>.|TRBJ1-4|TRBD1|TRBV19
TGTGCCAGTAGTACCTGGACAGGGGGTAATGAAAAACTGTTTTTT
CASSTWTGGNEKLFF
>.|TRBJ1-5|.|TRBV28
TGTGCCAGCAGTTTTCTAGAACGCATAGCGAATAGCAATCAGCCCCAGCATTTT
CASSFLERIANSNQPQHF
>.|TRBJ1-1|TRBD1|TRBV6-1
TGTGCCAGAGGGGGCCCTGGGCACCTGAACACTGAAGCTTTCTTT
CARGGPGHLNTEAFF
>.|TRBJ1-2|.|TRBV20-1
TGCAGTGCTTGGGAGTCCTATGGCTACACCTTC
CSAWESYGYTF
>.|TRBJ2-5|TRBD2|TRBV4-3
TGCGCCAGCAGCCCGGGAGTGGCCAGGGAGGGAGAAGAGACCCAGTACTTC
CASSPGVAREGEETQYF
>.|TRBJ1-4|TRBD1|TRBV18
TGTGCCAGCTCACCGGGGGGACAGGATAATGAAAAACTGTTTTTT
CASSPGGQDNEKLFF
>.|TRBJ1-5|.|TRBV6-6
TGTGCCAGCAGTTACTCGAGACGGGAGAATCAGCCCCAGCATTTT
CASSYSRRENQPQHF
>few|TRBJ2-2|TRBD2|TRBV4-3
TGCGCCAGCAAGAGGTCCCTAGCGGGGGGGGCCCCGAACACCGGGGAGCTGTTTTTT
CASKRSLAGGAPNTGELFF
>.|TRBJ2-5|TRBD2|TRBV13
TGTGCCAGCAGTTATAGGGGTAGCGGGGGGTACCAAGAGACCCAGTACTTC
CASSYRGSGGYQETQYF
>.|TRBJ2-1|.|TRBV15
TGTGCCACCAGCAGACCCCCGCAGACAGGCTCCTACAATGAGCAGTTCTTC
CATSRPPQTGSYNEQFF
>.|TRBJ2-3|TRBD2|TRBV4-1
TGCGCCAGCAGCCAAGATCGGGCGGGGGGGTCAGATACGCAGTATTTT
CASSQDRAGGSDTQYF
>.|TRBJ2-3|TRBD1|TRBV11-3
TGTGCCAGCAGCTTACACAGGGGCCGTAGCACAGATACGCAGTATTTT
CASSLHRGRSTDTQYF
>few|TRBJ2-5|TRBD1|TRBV27
TGTGCCAGCACCCCCACGGGACAGAAAGAGACCCAGTACTTC
CASTPTGQKETQYF
>.|TRBJ2-1|.|TRBV7-9
TGTGCCAGCAGCCCCCGGCGAGCGGAGATTGAGCAGTTCTTC
CASSPRRAEIEQFF
>.|TRBJ1-4|.|TRBV27
TGTGCCAGCAGTTCCCGGACAGCCTTTAATGAAAAACTGTTTTTT
CASSSRTAFNEKLFF
>.|TRBJ1-2|.|TRBV5-1
TGCGCCAGCAGCCCGACCCCGGGGGGGAATGGCTACACCTTC
CASSPTPGGNGYTF